The 15 T cell receptor beta chains below were found in one sample sequenced in a study of blood T cell repertoires in COVID-19. TCRdb keeps only in-frame clones here, not all; method: immunoSEQ multiplex PCR. The sample contains 200,000 or so clones, approximately 83% of which appear only once. The sequenced sample consisted of PBMCs or T cells enriched from blood (not recorded which). Receptors were obtained from a man aged 35 to 55 who had recovered from COVID-19.

This clone was recorded only once. This chain joins TRBV27 and TRBJ2-7; D is uncertain. Germline CDR1 MNHEY, CDR2 SMNVEV (reference sequence). The CDR3 loop spans 13 amino acids. V lost 4 bases to trimming and J lost 7 bases, with 14 bases between them. CDR3 sequence: CASSSTLTREQYF. The CDR3 nucleotides read TGTGCCAGCAGTTCGACCTTGACGCGGGAGCAGTACTTC.

The chain recombines TRBV7-2 with TRBJ2-7; D is possibly TRBD1 (6 bases). The CDR3 extends over 15 amino acids. Trimming took 2 bases from V and 2 from J, leaving 13 bases between them. CDR1 and CDR2 (germline): SGHTA, FQGNSA. The CDR3 DNA reads TGTGCCAGCAGCTTATTGGGGACATTGACCTACGAGCAGTACTTC. It encodes CASSLLGTLTYEQYF.

This clone occurred a few times. V usage is TRBV19 and J usage is TRBJ1-6; the D is unclear. Germline V gene data show CDR1 as LNHDA and CDR2 as SQIVND (reference sequence). This CDR3 comprises 16 residues. Trimming took off 5 bases at V and 7 bases at J, with 18 bases between the two ends. Here the CDR3 reads CASSVDSLGVNSPLHF. The CDR3 DNA follows: TGTGCCAGTAGTGTCGACTCACTCGGGGTAAATTCACCCCTCCACTTT.

This chain uses TRBV30 with TRBJ1-3; TRBD1 aligns across 9 bases. J was trimmed by 0 bases and V by 2 bases; bases with no gene match: 8. CDR3 length: 17 residues. The V gene's germline CDR1 is GTSNPN and CDR2 SVGIG (reference sequence). CDR3 DNA: TGTGCCTGGAGTACAGGACAGGGGAAGATCTCTGGAAACACCATATATTTT. Its protein product is CAWSTGQGKISGNTIYF.

The chain carries TRBV6-4 and TRBJ2-7; the D gene is possibly TRBD1 (5 bases). This CDR3 region has 13 residues. The V and J ends lost 4 bases and 2 bases respectively, with 9 bases between them. CDR1 is MRHNA and CDR2 is SNTAGT in the germline V gene. CDR3: CASSVQVPYEQYF. The CDR3 DNA follows: TGTGCCAGCAGTGTACAGGTGCCCTACGAGCAGTACTTC.

Comment on this clone: Other DNA sequences in this specimen translate into the identical CDR3. The chain combines TRBV29-1 with TRBJ2-3, with 8 nucleotides matching TRBD1. With 6 bases clipped from V and 3 bases from J, the junction kept 5 bases outside the gene matches. The CDR3 has 13 amino acids. The germline V gene has CDR1 SQVTM and CDR2 ANQGSEA. The CDR3 DNA sequence: TGCAGCGTCGGACAGGGCATGACAGATACGCAGTATTTT. It specifies CSVGQGMTDTQYF.

V is TRBV28 and J is TRBJ2-1; D is unresolved. The CDR3 sequence is 11 residues long. V was clipped by 3 bases and J by 9 bases, with 6 bases between them. Germline CDR1 MDHEN, CDR2 SYDVKM. CDR3: CASSLYSEQFF. The CDR3 coding sequence is TGTGCCAGCAGTTTGTATAGTGAGCAGTTCTTC.

The V call is TRBV4-1, the J call TRBJ1-3; 7 positions agree with TRBD1. After removal of 0 bases from V and 4 bases from J, the junction contained 3 bases not matched to a gene. This CDR3 is built from 15 residues. Germline V gene data show CDR1 as MGHRA and CDR2 as YSYEKL. The CDR3 is CASSQDWGQGNTIYF. The CDR3 coding sequence is TGCGCCAGCAGCCAAGACTGGGGACAGGGAAACACCATATATTTT.

The rearrangement uses TRBV15 and TRBJ2-4; no reliable D call. Germline V lookup: CDR1 LNHNV, CDR2 YYDKDF (reference sequence). V lost 5 bases, J lost 1 base, and 18 bases lay in between. The CDR3 is made up of 17 amino acids. The CDR3 protein is CATSVPGPTLAKNIQYF. As DNA, the CDR3 is TGTGCCACCAGCGTCCCGGGTCCCACATTGGCCAAAAACATTCAGTACTTC.

In its sample, this clone was seen once. V and J are TRBV14 and TRBJ1-1; D gene unclear. The V end lost 0 bases, the J end lost 11 bases, and 13 bases lay between the germline ends. There are 13 residues in the CDR3. Germline CDR1 reads SGHDN; CDR2 reads FVKESK. The CDR3 sequence is CASSQDLEGMAFF. The CDR3 DNA reads as TGTGCCAGCAGCCAAGATCTTGAGGGAATGGCTTTCTTT.

J is TRBJ2-7 and V is TRBV5-8, with D possibly matching TRBD2 (6 bases). V was cut by 5 bases and J by 4 bases, with 28 bases left in between. The germline CDR1 and CDR2 sequences are SGHTS and YDEGEE. The CDR3 covers 18 residues. The CDR3 DNA follows: TGTGCCAGCAGGCGTACTACCGGGACTGGGCCCTTTAAGTACGAGCAGTACTTC. It specifies CASRRTTGTGPFKYEQYF.

The chain links TRBV10-3 to TRBJ1-4, with 11 nucleotides matching TRBD1. The CDR3 extends over 17 amino acids. The V gene's germline CDR1 is ENHRY and CDR2 SYGVKD. The V and J ends lost 3 bases and 7 bases, in that order; junction bases with no gene match: 10. CDR3 sequence (DNA): TGTGCCATCAGTGATGGGGGAGACGGGACAGGGGGTGAAAAACTGTTTTTT. It translates to CAISDGGDGTGGEKLFF.

This rearrangement joins TRBV4-1 to TRBJ1-1; D remains ambiguous. The CDR3 is 15 residues long. V was shortened by 3 bases and J by 1 base, with 12 bases between the two germline ends. CDR1 and CDR2 from the germline V gene are MGHRA and YSYEKL. The CDR3 protein is CASSQVTHRNTEAFF. Written as DNA, the CDR3 is TGCGCCAGCAGCCAGGTTACTCACAGGAACACTGAAGCTTTCTTT.

The rearrangement joins TRBV27 to TRBJ1-1, with a weak D call TRBD1 (5 bases). CDR1 MNHEY and CDR2 SMNVEV come from the germline V gene (reference sequence). V lost 4 bases, J lost 5 bases, and 11 bases lay in between. The CDR3 is made up of 13 amino acids. CDR3 in amino acids: CASSSDSRTEAFF. In nucleotides, the CDR3 is TGTGCCAGCAGTTCAGACAGTCGTACTGAAGCTTTCTTT.

The chain uses TRBV4-3 and TRBJ1-5, with D unclear. Germline V gene sequence: CDR1 LGHNA, CDR2 YSLEER. Trimming took 5 bases from V and 6 from J, leaving 17 bases between them. The CDR3 has 15 residues. CDR3: CASSNHLSGSQPQHF. The CDR3 nucleotides read TGCGCCAGCAGCAATCATCTGTCGGGGAGTCAGCCCCAGCATTTT.